This T cell receptor beta chain was identified in a study of identical twins. This CDR3 spans 14 amino acids. Germline CDR1 and CDR2: SQVTM and ANQGSEA. Trimming removed 2 bases from V and 2 bases from J; junction bases left unmatched: 5. TCRdb processed the 5' RACE reads anew with MiXCR; each CDR3 protein has one entry. The repertoire includes a few hundred thousand distinct CDR3 sequences, roughly 9% of them detected once, and about 7.1% sits in the top ten. This clonotype was detected ten times or more. These same data were also listed under a study on yellow fever vaccine responses in identical twins.

The receptor was derived from a woman younger than 35 in good health. Sequenced: CD8+ T cells sorted from blood. The J gene is TRBJ2-7, the V gene TRBV29-1, with 8 bases identical to TRBD1. CDR3 sequence reads: CSVEMAGGAYEQYF. CDR3 DNA: TGCAGCGTTGAAATGGCAGGGGGCGCCTACGAGCAGTACTTC.